This TCR beta chain was identified in a study of T cells in tuberculosis. Overall study: The T cells targeted glucose monomycolate, a mycobacterial lipid, via CD1B. IGRA-negative adolescents, IGRA-positive adolescents with latent tuberculosis and adults with active tuberculosis formed this South African cohort. Samples predate treatment or fall within its first 7 days.

Method: immunoSEQ multiplex PCR; TCRdb's copy keeps in-frame clones and lacks some. This table holds tens of thousands of clones, approximately 94% found once. Comments on this clone: The target antigen is unknown.

Findings and limits, study-wide: Active tuberculosis alpha repertoires lay closer to GMM-specific TCRs than controls'.

Time point meaning: new active TB diagnosis, blood taken before or within 7 days of starting treatment. The clonotype comes from an adult with tuberculosis. This specimen consisted of PBMCs, obtained at tuberculosis diagnosis.

DNA of the CDR3: TGTGCCTGGAGTCAACCGACAGGGGAGGGGAGCAATCAGCCCCAGCATTTT. This sequence encodes CAWSQPTGEGSNQPQHF. The V call is TRBV30, the J call TRBJ1-5; 8 nucleotides align to TRBD1. V was clipped by 2 bases and J by 1 base; unmatched bases: 10. The CDR3 is 17 amino acids. Germline CDR1 and CDR2: GTSNPN and SVGIG (reference sequence).